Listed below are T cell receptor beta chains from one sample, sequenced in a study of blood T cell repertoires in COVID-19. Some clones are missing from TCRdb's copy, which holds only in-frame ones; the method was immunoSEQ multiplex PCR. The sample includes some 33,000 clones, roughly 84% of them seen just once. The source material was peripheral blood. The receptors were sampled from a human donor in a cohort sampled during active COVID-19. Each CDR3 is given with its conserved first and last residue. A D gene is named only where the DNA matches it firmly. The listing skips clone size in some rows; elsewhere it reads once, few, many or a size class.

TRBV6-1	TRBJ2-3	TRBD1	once	TGTGCCAGCAGTGACCGACAGGGGGCGAATACGCAGTATTTT	CASSDRQGANTQYF
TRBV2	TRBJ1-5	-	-	TGTGCCAGCAGTGACGGGTGGGTAGGTAGTCCCAATCAGCCCCAGCATTTT	CASSDGWVGSPNQPQHF
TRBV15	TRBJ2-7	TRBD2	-	TGTGCCACCAGCAGAGGTCGAACTAGCGGGGGACACTACGAGCAGTACTTC	CATSRGRTSGGHYEQYF
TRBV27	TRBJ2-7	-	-	TGTGCCAGCAGTCTACAGGGACAAGGGTCCTACGAGCAGTACTTC	CASSLQGQGSYEQYF
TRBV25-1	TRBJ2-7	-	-	TGTGCCAGCAGTGAAGGTTTACGGGGTCCTACCTACGAGCAGTACTTC	CASSEGLRGPTYEQYF
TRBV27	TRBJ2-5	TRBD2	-	TGTGCCAGCAGACGGACTAGCGGGGGGGCCAATTCTATAGGAGAGACCCAGTACTTC	CASRRTSGGANSIGETQYF
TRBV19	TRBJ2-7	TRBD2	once	TGTGCCAGTAGTGCCGCCGGGGGGAGCTCCTACGAGCAGTACTTC	CASSAAGGSSYEQYF
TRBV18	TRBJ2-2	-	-	TGTGCCAGCTCACCACTTGGCCGGGAGCTGTTTTTT	CASSPLGRELFF
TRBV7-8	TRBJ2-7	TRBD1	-	TGTGCCAGCAGCCATTTGACCATCCGGGACAGGGACCGGGAGCAGTACTTC	CASSHLTIRDRDREQYF
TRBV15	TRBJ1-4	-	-	TGTGCCACCAGGAGGGATGAAAAACTGTTTTTT	CATRRDEKLFF
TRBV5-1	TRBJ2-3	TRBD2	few	TGCGCCAGCAGCTTCCCCGGGGGGGATACGCAGTATTTT	CASSFPGGDTQYF
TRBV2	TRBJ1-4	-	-	TGTGCCAGCAGTGAAGAACAGGAGCCTAATGAAAAACTGTTTTTT	CASSEEQEPNEKLFF
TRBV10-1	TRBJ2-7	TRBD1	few	TGCGCCAGCAGTGAGGGGACAGGGCTCGAGCAGTACTTC	CASSEGTGLEQYF
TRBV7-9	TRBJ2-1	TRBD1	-	TGTGCCAGCAGCCACCGGGACAGGTCTTACAATGAGCAGTTCTTC	CASSHRDRSYNEQFF
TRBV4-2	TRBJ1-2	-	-	TGTGCCAGCAGCCAAGATTTGCGGGAAAACTATGGCTACACCTTC	CASSQDLRENYGYTF
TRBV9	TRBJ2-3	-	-	TGTGCCAGCAGCGTAGGGGCAGTGAGCACAGATACGCAGTATTTT	CASSVGAVSTDTQYF
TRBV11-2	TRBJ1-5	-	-	TGTGCCAGCAGCTTAGGTTTCGGGGATCAGCCCCAGCATTTT	CASSLGFGDQPQHF
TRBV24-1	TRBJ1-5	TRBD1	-	TGTGCCACCAGTGATTCCGGGACAGGGCTCCAGCCCCAGCATTTT	CATSDSGTGLQPQHF
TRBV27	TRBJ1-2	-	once	TGTGCCAGCAGTTTATCCCGCGGTCGGGGAAACTATGGCTACACCTTC	CASSLSRGRGNYGYTF
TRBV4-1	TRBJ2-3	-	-	TGCGCCAGCAGCCAAGGGGAGCCAATACTCACAGATACGCAGTATTTT	CASSQGEPILTDTQYF
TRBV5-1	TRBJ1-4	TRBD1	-	TGCGCCAGCAGCGGCGGACAGGGGGCGAACGAAAAACTGTTTTTT	CASSGGQGANEKLFF
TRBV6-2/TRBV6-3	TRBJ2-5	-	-	TGTGCCAGCAGTTTCCTGACTACCCCCCAAGAGACCCAGTACTTC	CASSFLTTPQETQYF
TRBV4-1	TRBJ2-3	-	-	TGCGCCAGCAGCCAAGCGATAGCCGGCCTTAGCACAGATACGCAGTATTTT	CASSQAIAGLSTDTQYF
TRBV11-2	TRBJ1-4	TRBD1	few	TGTGCCAGCAGCAACCAGGGGGAGGATGAAAAACTGTTTTTT	CASSNQGEDEKLFF
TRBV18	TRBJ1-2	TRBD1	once	TGTGCCAGCTCACCGGGACAGGACTTCTATGGCTACACCTTC	CASSPGQDFYGYTF
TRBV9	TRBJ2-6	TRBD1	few	TGTGCCAGCAACGACGGGACAGGGTTCTTGGATGGGGCCAACGTCCTGACTTTC	CASNDGTGFLDGANVLTF
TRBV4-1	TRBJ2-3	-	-	TGCGCCGCGGCTGGTCCAGATACGCAGTATTTT	CAAAGPDTQYF
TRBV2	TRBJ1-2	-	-	TGTGCCAGCAGTGCCGCTCTGGGGGCGAGTGGCTACACCTTC	CASSAALGASGYTF
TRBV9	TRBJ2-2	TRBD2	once	TGTGCCAGCAGCGTGCTAACTAGCGGGGGGAAAGGCGGGGAGCTGTTTTTT	CASSVLTSGGKGGELFF
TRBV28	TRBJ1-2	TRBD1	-	TGTGCCAGCAGTACCGGGACAGGGGGAGGCTACACCTTC	CASSTGTGGGYTF
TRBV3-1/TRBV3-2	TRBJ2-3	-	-	TGTGCCAGCAGCCATATATCGGGTTCGTTAGATACGCAGTATTTT	CASSHISGSLDTQYF
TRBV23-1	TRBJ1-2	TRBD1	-	TGCGCCAGCAGTCCAGGGACAGCGGACGACTATGGCTACACCTTC	CASSPGTADDYGYTF
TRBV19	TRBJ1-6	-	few	TGTGCCAGTAGTATCAGCCGAGGGGGATCACCCCTCCACTTT	CASSISRGGSPLHF
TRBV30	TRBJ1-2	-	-	TGTGCCTCAGGGGAGTATGGCTACACCTTC	CASGEYGYTF
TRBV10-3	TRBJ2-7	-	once	TGTGCCATCAGTGAGTCTACAGGGTCCTACGAGCAGTACTTC	CAISESTGSYEQYF
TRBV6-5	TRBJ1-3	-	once	TGTGCCAGCAAGGGAGGCGCCTCTGGAAACACCATATATTTT	CASKGGASGNTIYF
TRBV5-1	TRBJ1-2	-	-	TGCGCCAGCAGCCCTGGACAGTCTAACTATGGCTACACCTTC	CASSPGQSNYGYTF
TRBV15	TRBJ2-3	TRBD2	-	TGTGCCACCAGCAGAGATCAAAGCGGGGCCAGCACAGATACGCAGTATTTT	CATSRDQSGASTDTQYF
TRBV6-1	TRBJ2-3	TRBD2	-	TGTGCCAGCAGTGAAGGAACTAGCGGGCCAGGGGGGACGCAGTATTTT	CASSEGTSGPGGTQYF
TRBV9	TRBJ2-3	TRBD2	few	TGTGCCAGCAGCCCGAGGGGACTAGCGGAGAGGATGGTGGGGGATACGCAGTATTTT	CASSPRGLAERMVGDTQYF